This TCR beta chain was sequenced for a study of graft-versus-host responses after intestinal transplantation. Here immunoSEQ multiplex PCR was the method, and the copy in TCRdb shows in-frame clones only, minus some. This table holds 8,000 to 10,000 clones, approximately 94% found once. V gave up 4 bases and J gave up 0 bases, with 13 bases separating them. The CDR3 covers 16 residues. Germline V gene data show CDR1 as MGHRA and CDR2 as YSYEKL. The sequence was collected from a human patient who received an intestinal transplant, so some T cells may come from the graft donor. The source material was PBMCs, sampled 8 days after intestinal transplant. J is TRBJ1-5 and V is TRBV4-1; D gene unclear. The CDR3 spells CASSLRTVDSNQPQHF. CDR3 coding DNA: TGCGCCAGCAGCCTCCGGACGGTGGATAGCAATCAGCCCCAGCATTTT.